This TCR beta chain was captured in a study of blood T cell repertoires in COVID-19. Turning to the study itself: Specimens from acute and convalescent COVID-19 originated in the United States, Italy and Spain. T cells, B-cell-depleted T cells, or PBMCs supplied cDNA or gDNA.

The V and J ends lost 2 bases and 5 bases respectively, with 8 bases between them. The CDR3 loop spans 13 amino acids. Germline V lookup: CDR1 MNHNS, CDR2 SASEGT. Authors' analysis steps: Estimated nucleated cell counts came from reference gene primer amplification. This table comes from immunoSEQ multiplex PCR, and its TCRdb copy is limited to in-frame clones, with some not included. V and J calls and clone size are copied from that table; D and trimming were computed from the DNA. The repertoire holds approximately 190,000 clones, with more than 80% as singletons. The sample was peripheral blood. The sequence came from a man aged 50 or older with acute or convalescent COVID-19. V and J are TRBV6-1 and TRBJ2-3; D possibly corresponds to TRBD2 (7 bases). The CDR3: CASSERGGDTQYF. The CDR3 region has the DNA TGTGCCAGCAGTGAAAGGGGGGGAGATACGCAGTATTTT.